The text below deals with one TCR beta chain. What it binds is not known. This record comes from a study of T cell repertoires in cytomegalovirus infection. About the research overall: Public TCR beta signatures provided an indication of both CMV infection and a matching HLA type. Study-wide results and limits: It was HLA-C-restricted CMV-specific TCR beta clonotypes that dominated the response ex vivo. Individuals carrying CMV plus the relevant HLA were identified by cumulative frequency of public TCR beta families.

In TCRdb, the reads were re-called with MiXCR into one record per CDR3 protein. The data hold some 500,000 distinct CDR3 sequences, with about 33% observed a single time. This CDR3 comprises 16 residues. V lost 6 bases and J lost 0, with 12 bases in between. Per the germline V gene, CDR1 is SEHNR and CDR2 is FQNEAQ (reference sequence). This sequence originates from a human donor in good health (CMV status not recorded). Some clones in this sample may be carry-over from other donors' samples. This chain connects TRBV7-9 to TRBJ2-6; possibly TRBD2 for D (5 bases). Sample: cultured PBMCs, taken from culture after CMV antigen stimulation. The chain's CDR3 is CASRSPRGSGANVLTF. CDR3 DNA: TGTGCCAGCAGGTCTCCCCGGGGCTCTGGGGCCAACGTCCTGACTTTC.